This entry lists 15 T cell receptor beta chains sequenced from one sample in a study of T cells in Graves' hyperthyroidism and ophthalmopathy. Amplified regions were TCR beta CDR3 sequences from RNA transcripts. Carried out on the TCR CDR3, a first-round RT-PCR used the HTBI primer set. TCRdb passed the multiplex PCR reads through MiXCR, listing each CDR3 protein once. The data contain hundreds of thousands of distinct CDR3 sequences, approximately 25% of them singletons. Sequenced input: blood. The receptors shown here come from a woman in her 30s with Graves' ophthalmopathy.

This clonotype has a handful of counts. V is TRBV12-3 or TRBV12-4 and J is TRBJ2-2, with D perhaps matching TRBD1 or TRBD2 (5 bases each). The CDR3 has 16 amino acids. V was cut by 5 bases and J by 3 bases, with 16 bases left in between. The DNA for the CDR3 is TGTGCCAGCAGTCCTCACCCGGGACGTTACACCGGGGAGCTGTTTTTT. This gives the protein CASSPHPGRYTGELFF.

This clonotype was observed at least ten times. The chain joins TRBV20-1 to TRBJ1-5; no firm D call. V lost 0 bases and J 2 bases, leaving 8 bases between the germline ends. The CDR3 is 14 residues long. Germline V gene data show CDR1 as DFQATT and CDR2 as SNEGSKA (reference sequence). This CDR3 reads CSARDPTGNQPQHF. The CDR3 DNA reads TGCAGTGCTAGAGACCCCACGGGCAATCAGCCCCAGCATTTT.

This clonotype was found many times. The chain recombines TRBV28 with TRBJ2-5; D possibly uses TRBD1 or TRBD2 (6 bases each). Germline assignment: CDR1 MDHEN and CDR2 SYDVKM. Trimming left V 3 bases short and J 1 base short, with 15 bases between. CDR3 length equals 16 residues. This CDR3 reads CASSFFRGTLQETQYF. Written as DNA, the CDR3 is TGTGCCAGCAGTTTCTTTCGGGGGACACTCCAAGAGACCCAGTACTTC.

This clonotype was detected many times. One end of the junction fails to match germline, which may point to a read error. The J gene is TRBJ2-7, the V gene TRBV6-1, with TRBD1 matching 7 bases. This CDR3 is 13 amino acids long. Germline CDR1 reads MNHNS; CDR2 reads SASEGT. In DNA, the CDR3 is TGTACCAGCAGAACAGGGGTTTCCTACGAGCAGTACTTC. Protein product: CTSRTGVSYEQYF.

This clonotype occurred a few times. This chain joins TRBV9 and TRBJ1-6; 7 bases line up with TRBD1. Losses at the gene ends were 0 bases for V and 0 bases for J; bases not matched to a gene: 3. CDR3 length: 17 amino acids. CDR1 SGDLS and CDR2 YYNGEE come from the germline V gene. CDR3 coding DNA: TGTGCCAGCAGCGTAGGGGACAGCCACTCCTATAATTCACCCCTCCACTTT. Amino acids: CASSVGDSHSYNSPLHF.

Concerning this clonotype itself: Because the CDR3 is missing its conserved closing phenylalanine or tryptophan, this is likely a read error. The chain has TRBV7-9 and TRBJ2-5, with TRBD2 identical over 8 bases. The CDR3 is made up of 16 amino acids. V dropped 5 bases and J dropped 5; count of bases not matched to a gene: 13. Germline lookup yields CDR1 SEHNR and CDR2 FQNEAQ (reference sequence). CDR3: CASSLGLAGPRETQYL. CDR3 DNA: TGTGCCAGCAGCCTAGGACTAGCCGGCCCCCGGGAGACCCAGTACCTC.

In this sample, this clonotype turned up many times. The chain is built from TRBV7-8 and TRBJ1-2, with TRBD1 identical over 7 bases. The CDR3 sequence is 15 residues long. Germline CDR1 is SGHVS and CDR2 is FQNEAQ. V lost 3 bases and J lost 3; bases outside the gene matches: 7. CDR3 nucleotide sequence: TGTGCCAGCAGCTTGGGTCTCGACAGGGACTATGGCTACACCTTC. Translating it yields CASSLGLDRDYGYTF.

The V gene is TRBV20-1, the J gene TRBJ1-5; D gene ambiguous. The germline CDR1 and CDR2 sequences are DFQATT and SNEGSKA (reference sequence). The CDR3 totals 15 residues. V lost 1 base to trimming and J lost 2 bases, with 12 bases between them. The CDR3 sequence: CSARGLGRGNQPQHF. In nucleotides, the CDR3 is TGCAGTGCTAGAGGCCTGGGTCGGGGCAATCAGCCCCAGCATTTT.

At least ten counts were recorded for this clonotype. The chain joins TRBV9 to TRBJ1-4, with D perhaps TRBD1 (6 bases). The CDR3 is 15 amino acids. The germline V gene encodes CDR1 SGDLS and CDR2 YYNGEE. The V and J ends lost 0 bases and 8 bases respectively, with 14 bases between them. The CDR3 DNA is TGTGCCAGCAGCGTAGGCAGGGGCACGAGCGAAAAACTGTTTTTT. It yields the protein CASSVGRGTSEKLFF.

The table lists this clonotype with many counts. For the CDR3, the DNA is TGTGCCAGCAGAAGGACAAGGGATTACGAGCAGTACTTC. Encoded protein: CASRRTRDYEQYF. The gene calls are TRBV6-4 and TRBJ2-7, with a possible D match to TRBD1 (5 bases). V shed 6 bases and J shed 4 bases, with 13 bases lying between them. The CDR3 spans 13 residues. Germline V lookup: CDR1 MRHNA, CDR2 SNTAGT.

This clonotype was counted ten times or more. The CDR3 loop reads CASSPGIRPEGYTF. The DNA for the CDR3 is TGTGCCAGCTCACCAGGTATCCGGCCTGAGGGCTACACCTTC. The genes are TRBV18 and TRBJ1-2; D not resolved. V lost 2 bases, J lost 8 bases, and 15 bases lay in between. The CDR3 contains 14 residues. Per germline, CDR1 KGHSH and CDR2 LQKENI. The entire variable domain, with the rest obtained from reference TRBV18 and TRBJ1-2, is as follows: NAGVMQNPRHLVRRRGQEARLRCSPMKGHSHVYWYRQLPEEGLKFMVYLQKENIIDESGMPKERFSAEFPKEGPSILRIQQVVRGDSAAYFCASSPGIRPEGYTFGSGTRLTVV.

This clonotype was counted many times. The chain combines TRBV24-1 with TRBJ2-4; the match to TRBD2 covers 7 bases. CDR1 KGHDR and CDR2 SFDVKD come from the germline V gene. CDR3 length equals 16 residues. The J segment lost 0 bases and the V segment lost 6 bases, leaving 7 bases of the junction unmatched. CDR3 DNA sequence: TGTGCCACCAGTTCTAGCGGTCAACCAGCCAAAAACATTCAGTACTTC. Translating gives CATSSSGQPAKNIQYF.

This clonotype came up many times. The CDR3 DNA follows: TGTGCCAGCAGCCCGGGCCTTTTGGGCCACGAGCAGTACTTC. This encodes CASSPGLLGHEQYF. This sequence joins TRBV12-3 or TRBV12-4 and TRBJ2-7; D is unclear. V was shortened by 6 bases and J by 5 bases, with 17 bases between the two germline ends. This CDR3 contains 14 residues.

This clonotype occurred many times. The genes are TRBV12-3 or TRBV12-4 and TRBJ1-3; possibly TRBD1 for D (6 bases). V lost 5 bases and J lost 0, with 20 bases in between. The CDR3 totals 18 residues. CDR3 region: CASSEPGRGHLSGNTIYF. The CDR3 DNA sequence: TGTGCCAGCAGTGAGCCGGGCAGGGGCCATCTCTCTGGAAACACCATATATTTT.

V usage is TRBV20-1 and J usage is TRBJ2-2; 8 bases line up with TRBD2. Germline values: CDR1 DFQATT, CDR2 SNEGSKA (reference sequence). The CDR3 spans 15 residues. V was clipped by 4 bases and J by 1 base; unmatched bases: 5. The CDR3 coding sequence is TGCAGTGCTATGAGGGGGACTAGGAACACCGGGGAGCTGTTTTTT. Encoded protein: CSAMRGTRNTGELFF.